These 5 T cell receptor beta chains were all obtained from the same sample, sequenced in a study of neurological immune-mediated disorders (dated by TCRdb to about 2019). The library was made by 5' RACE. Sequencing took place on an Illumina HiSeq 2500. The public reads were quality trimmed at Q25 with fastp and then assembled into clones with MiXCR by TCRdb, keeping productive beta chains. A single entry per CDR3 protein holds the most common genes and DNA from its merged rows. In all, the sample holds more than 75,000 distinct CDR3 sequences, and about 4.3% of those were seen once. The top ten constitute 5% to 6% of the sample. What this sample's time point label stands for: longitudinal time-point 3. The sample comprised PBMCs. The receptors come from a woman aged 55-69 years with multiple sclerosis.

In its sample, this clonotype was seen many times. The CDR3 protein is CASGPGTGDNEQFF. The CDR3 bases are TGCGCCAGCGGCCCCGGGACAGGGGACAATGAGCAGTTCTTC. The gene calls are TRBV5-1 and TRBJ2-1, with 10 bases lining up with TRBD1. The germline V gene encodes CDR1 SGHRS and CDR2 YFSETQ. The CDR3 runs 14 residues. With V trimmed by 7 bases and J by 5 bases, 6 bases remained unmatched.

This clonotype was seen many times. The rearrangement joins TRBV5-1 to TRBJ2-3, with 8 bases lining up with TRBD2. V shed 2 bases, J shed 0 bases, and the junction held 5 bases outside the gene matches. The germline CDR1 and CDR2 sequences are SGHRS and YFSETQ. The CDR3 runs 16 residues. Here the CDR3 DNA reads TGCGCCAGCAGCTTTTACGCGGGGGGTAGCACAGATACGCAGTATTTT. This codes for CASSFYAGGSTDTQYF.

Worth noting for this clonotype: A much larger clone differs from this one at a single base, so this may be a read error. This chain uses TRBV28 with TRBJ2-7, with 9 bases matching TRBD1. This CDR3 is built from 14 residues. The germline gives CDR1 MDHEN, CDR2 SYDVKM. This CDR3 reads CSSTTGTGSYEQYF. The CDR3 region has the DNA TGTTCCAGCACTACCGGGACAGGGTCCTACGAGCAGTACTTC.

This clonotype was picked up many times. This chain uses TRBV12-3 or TRBV12-4 with TRBJ2-7; D is perhaps TRBD2 (6 bases). The CDR3 consists of 15 residues. The ends were cut back, 1 base at V and 2 bases at J, with 12 bases in the middle. CDR3 in DNA: TGTGCCAGCAGTTTAGGGGGGGACTCTGCCTACGAGCAGTACTTC. It is translated as CASSLGGDSAYEQYF.

The sample holds many counts of this clonotype. Compared with germline, one end of the junction differs, possibly owing to a read error. The chain combines TRBV7-7 with TRBJ2-1; D could derive from TRBD1 or TRBD2 (5 bases each). The CDR3 has 13 amino acids. In germline, CDR1 is SSHAT, CDR2 FNYEAQ (reference sequence). The CDR3 sequence: CASSLRGGREQFF. CDR3 nucleotide sequence: TGTGCTAGCAGCTTAAGGGGCGGGCGGGAGCAGTTCTTC.